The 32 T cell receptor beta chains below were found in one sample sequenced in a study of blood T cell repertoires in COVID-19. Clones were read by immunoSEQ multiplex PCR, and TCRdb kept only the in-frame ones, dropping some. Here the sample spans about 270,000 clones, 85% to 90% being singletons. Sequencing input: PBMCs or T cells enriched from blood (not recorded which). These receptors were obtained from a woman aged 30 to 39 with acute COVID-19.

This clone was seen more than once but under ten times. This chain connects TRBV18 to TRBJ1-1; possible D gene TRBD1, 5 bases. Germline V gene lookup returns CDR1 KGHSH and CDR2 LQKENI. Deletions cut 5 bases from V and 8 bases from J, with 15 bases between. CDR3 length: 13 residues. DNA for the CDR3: TGTGCCAGCTCAATCGGCGATGACAGAGAAGCTTTCTTT. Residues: CASSIGDDREAFF.

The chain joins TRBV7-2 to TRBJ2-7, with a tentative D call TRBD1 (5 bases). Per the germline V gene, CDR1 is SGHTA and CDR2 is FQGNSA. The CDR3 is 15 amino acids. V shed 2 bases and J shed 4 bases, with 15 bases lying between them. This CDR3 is CASSLSAQALYEQYF. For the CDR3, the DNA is TGTGCCAGCAGCTTATCAGCACAGGCCCTTTACGAGCAGTACTTC. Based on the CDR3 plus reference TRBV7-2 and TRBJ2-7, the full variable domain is GAGVSQSPSNKVTEKGKDVELRCDPISGHTALYWYRQSLGQGLEFLIYFQGNSAPDKSGLPSDRFSAERTGGSVSTLTIQRTQQEDSAVYLCASSLSAQALYEQYFGPGTRLTVT.

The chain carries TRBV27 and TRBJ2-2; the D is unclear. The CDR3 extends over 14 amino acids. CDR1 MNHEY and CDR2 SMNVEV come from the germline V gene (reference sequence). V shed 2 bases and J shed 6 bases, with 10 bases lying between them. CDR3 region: CASSLGQTPGELFF. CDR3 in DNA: TGTGCCAGCAGTTTAGGCCAGACACCCGGGGAGCTGTTTTTT.

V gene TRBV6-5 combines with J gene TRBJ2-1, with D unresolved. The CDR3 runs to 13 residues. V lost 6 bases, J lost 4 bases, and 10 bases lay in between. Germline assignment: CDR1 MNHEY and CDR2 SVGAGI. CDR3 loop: CASSPTRYNEQFF. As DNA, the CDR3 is TGTGCCAGCAGCCCGACGAGGTACAATGAGCAGTTCTTC.

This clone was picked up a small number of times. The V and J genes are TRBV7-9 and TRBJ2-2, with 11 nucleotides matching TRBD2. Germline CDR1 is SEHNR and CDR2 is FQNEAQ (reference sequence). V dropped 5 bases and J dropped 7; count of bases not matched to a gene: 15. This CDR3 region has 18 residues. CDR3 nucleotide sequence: TGTGCCAGCAGCCCACTCTCCACTAGCGGGAGTTCTGGCGGGGAGCTGTTTTTT. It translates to CASSPLSTSGSSGGELFF. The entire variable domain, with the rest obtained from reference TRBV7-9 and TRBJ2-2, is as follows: DTGVSQNPRHKITKRGQNVTFRCDPISEHNRLYWYRQTLGQGPEFLTYFQNEAQLEKSRLLSDRFSAERPKGSFSTLEIQRTEQGDSAMYLCASSPLSTSGSSGGELFFGEGSRLTVL.

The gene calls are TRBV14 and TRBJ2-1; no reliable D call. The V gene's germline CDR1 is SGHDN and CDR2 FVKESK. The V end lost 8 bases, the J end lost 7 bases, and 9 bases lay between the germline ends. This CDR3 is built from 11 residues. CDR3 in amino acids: CASATRNEQFF. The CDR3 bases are TGTGCCAGCGCGACGAGGAATGAGCAGTTCTTC.

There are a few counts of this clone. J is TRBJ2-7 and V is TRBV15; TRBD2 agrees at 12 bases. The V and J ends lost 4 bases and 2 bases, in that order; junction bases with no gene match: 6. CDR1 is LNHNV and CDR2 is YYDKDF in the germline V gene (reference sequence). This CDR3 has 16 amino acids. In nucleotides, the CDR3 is TGTGCCACCAGCATGGACAGGACTAGCGGGGCCTACGAGCAGTACTTC. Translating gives CATSMDRTSGAYEQYF.

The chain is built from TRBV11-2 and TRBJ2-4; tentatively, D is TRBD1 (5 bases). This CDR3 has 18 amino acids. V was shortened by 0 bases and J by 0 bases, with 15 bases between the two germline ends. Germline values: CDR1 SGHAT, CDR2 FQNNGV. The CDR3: CASSLDPPGSLAKNIQYF. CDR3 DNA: TGTGCCAGCAGCTTAGATCCTCCAGGGTCCCTAGCCAAAAACATTCAGTACTTC.

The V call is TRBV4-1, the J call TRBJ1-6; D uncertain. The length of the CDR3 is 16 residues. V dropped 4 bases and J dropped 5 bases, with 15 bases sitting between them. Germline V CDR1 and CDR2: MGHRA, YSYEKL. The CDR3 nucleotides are TGCGCCAGCAGCCCAAAGGAGGCGGGGAATAATTCACCCCTCCACTTT. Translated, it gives CASSPKEAGNNSPLHF.

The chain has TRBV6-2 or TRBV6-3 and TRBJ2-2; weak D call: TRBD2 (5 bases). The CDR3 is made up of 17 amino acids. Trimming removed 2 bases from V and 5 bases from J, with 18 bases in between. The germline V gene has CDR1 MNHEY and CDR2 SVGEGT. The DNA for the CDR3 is TGTGCCAGCAGTTACAGTGCCGCAAGGACTTTTACCGGGGAGCTGTTTTTT. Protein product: CASSYSAARTFTGELFF.

For the CDR3, the DNA is TGTGCCAGCAGACAGGGCCCGTACAATGAGCAGTTCTTC. This sequence encodes CASRQGPYNEQFF. J is TRBJ2-1 and V is TRBV27; possible D gene TRBD1, 6 bases. The CDR3 runs to 13 residues. With 6 bases removed from V and 4 bases from J, the gap between germline ends came to 10 bases. Germline V lookup: CDR1 MNHEY, CDR2 SMNVEV (reference sequence).

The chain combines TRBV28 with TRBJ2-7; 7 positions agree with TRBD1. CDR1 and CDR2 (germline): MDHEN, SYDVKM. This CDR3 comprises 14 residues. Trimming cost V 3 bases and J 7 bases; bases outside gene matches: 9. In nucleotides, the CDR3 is TGTGCCAGCAGTTTCGAGACAGGGTCGAGTGAGCAGTACTTC. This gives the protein CASSFETGSSEQYF.

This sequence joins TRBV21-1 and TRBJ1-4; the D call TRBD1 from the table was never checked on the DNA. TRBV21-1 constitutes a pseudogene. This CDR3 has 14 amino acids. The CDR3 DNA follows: TGTGCCAGCAGCAATACAGGGTCTAATGAAAAACTGTTTTTT. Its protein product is CASSNTGSNEKLFF.

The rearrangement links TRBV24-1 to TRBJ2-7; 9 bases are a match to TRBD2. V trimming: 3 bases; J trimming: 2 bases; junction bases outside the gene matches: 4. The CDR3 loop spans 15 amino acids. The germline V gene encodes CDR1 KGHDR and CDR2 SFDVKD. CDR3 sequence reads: CATSDRLAETYEQYF. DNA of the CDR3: TGTGCCACCAGTGATAGACTAGCGGAAACCTACGAGCAGTACTTC.

The CDR3 DNA reads as TGTGCCAGCAGCCCCCCTGGTGTAGCGGCCTACAATGAGCAGTTCTTC. Amino acids: CASSPPGVAAYNEQFF. V is TRBV14 and J is TRBJ2-1, with D possibly matching TRBD2 (6 bases). Trimming stripped 4 bases from V and 2 bases from J, with 15 bases between. The CDR3 loop spans 16 amino acids. Per the germline V gene, CDR1 is SGHDN and CDR2 is FVKESK.

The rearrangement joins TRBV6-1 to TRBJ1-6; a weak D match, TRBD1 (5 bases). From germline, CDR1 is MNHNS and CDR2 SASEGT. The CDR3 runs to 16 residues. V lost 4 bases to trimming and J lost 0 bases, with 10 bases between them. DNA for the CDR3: TGTGCCAGCAGTGGGGACTCTAGCTCCTATAATTCACCCCTCCACTTT. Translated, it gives CASSGDSSSYNSPLHF.

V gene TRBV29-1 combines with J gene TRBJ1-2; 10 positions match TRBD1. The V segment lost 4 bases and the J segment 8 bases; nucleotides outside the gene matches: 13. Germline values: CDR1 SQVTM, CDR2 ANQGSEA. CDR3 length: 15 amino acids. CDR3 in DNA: TGCAGCGTTGTAACCGCCGGGACAGGGGCTTGGGGCTACACCTTC. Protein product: CSVVTAGTGAWGYTF.

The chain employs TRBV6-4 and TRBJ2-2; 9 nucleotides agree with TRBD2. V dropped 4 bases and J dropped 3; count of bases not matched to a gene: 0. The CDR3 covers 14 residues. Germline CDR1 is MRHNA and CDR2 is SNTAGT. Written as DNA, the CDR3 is TGTGCCAGCAGTGGCGGGAGGGACACCGGGGAGCTGTTTTTT. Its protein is CASSGGRDTGELFF.

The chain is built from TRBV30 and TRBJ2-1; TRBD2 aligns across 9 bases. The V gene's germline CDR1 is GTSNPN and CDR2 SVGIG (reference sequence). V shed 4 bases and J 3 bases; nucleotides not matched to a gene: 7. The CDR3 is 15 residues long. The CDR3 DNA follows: TGTGCCTGGAACCTTCCGACTAGCGGCTACAATGAGCAGTTCTTC. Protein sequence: CAWNLPTSGYNEQFF.

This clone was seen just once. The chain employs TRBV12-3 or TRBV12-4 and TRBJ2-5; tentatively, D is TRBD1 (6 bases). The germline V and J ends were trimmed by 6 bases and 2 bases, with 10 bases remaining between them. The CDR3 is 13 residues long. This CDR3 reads CASRRTVQETQYF. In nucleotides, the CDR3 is TGTGCCAGCAGACGGACAGTTCAAGAGACCCAGTACTTC.

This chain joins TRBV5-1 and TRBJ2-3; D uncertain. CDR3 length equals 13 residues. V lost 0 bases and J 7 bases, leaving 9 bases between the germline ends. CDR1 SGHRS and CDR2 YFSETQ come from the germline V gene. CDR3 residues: CASSLGYDNTQYF. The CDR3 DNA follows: TGCGCCAGCAGCTTGGGATATGACAATACGCAGTATTTT. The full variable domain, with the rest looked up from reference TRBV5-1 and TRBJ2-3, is KAGVTQTPRYLIKTRGQQVTLSCSPISGHRSVSWYQQTPGQGLQFLFEYFSETQRNKGNFPGRFSGRQFSNSRSEMNVSTLELGDSALYLCASSLGYDNTQYFGPGTRLTVL.

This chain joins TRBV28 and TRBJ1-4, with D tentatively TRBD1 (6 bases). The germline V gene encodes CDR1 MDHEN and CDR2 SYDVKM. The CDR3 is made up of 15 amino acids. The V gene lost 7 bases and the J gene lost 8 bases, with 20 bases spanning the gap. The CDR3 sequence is CASTGAGGRGEKLFF. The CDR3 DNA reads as TGTGCCAGCACCGGTGCGGGGGGCCGTGGAGAAAAACTGTTTTTT.

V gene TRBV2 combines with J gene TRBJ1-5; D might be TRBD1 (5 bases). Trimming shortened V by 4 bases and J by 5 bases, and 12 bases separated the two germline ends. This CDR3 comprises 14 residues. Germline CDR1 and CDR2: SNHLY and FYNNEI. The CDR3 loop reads CASSGGAGYQPQHF. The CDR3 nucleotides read TGTGCCAGCAGTGGGGGCGCAGGGTATCAGCCCCAGCATTTT.

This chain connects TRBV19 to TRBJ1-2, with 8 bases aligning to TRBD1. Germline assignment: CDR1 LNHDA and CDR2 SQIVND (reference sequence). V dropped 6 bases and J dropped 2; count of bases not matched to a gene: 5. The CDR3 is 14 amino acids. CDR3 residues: CASSPGTGNYGYTF. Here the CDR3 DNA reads TGTGCCAGTAGCCCCGGGACAGGAAACTATGGCTACACCTTC.

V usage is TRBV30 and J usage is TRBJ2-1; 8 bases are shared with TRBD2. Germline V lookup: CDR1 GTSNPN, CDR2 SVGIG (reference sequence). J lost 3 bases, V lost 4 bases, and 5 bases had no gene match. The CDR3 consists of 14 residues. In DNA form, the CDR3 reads TGTGCCTGGACAGCCGGGAGGGGCTACAATGAGCAGTTCTTC. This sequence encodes CAWTAGRGYNEQFF.

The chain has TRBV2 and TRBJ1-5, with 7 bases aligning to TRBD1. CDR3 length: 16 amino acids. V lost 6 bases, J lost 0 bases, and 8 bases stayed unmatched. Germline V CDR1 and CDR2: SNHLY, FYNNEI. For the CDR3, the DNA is TGTGCCAGCAGGGGCCGGACAGGTTATAGCAATCAGCCCCAGCATTTT. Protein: CASRGRTGYSNQPQHF.

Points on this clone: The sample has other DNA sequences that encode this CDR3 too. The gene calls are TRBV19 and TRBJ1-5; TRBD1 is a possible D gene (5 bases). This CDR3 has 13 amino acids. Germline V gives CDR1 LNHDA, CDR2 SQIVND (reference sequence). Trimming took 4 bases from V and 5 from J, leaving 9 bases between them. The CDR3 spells CASSTQGDQPQHF. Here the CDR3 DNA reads TGTGCCAGTAGTACGCAGGGCGATCAGCCCCAGCATTTT. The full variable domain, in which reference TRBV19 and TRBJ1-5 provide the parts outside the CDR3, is DGGITQSPKYLFRKEGQNVTLSCEQNLNHDAMYWYRQDPGQGLRLIYYSQIVNDFQKGDIAEGYSVSREKKESFPLTVTSAQKNPTAFYLCASSTQGDQPQHFGDGTRLSIL.

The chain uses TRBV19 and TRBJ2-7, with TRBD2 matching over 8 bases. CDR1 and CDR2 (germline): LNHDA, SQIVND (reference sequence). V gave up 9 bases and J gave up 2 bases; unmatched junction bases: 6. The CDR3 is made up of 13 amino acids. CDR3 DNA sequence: TGTGCCAGCCGGGGGGGTTCCGCCTACGAGCAGTACTTC. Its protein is CASRGGSAYEQYF.

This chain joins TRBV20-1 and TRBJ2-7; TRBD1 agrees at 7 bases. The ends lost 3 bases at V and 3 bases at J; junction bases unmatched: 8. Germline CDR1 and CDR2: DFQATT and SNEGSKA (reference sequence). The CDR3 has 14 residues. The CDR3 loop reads CSASSTGAVYEQYF. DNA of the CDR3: TGCAGTGCTAGTTCTACAGGGGCGGTCTACGAGCAGTACTTC.

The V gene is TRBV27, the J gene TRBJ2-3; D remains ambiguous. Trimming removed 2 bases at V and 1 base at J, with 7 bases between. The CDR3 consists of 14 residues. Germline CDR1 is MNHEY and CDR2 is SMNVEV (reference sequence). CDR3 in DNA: TGTGCCAGCAGTTTAGAGCGAGGCACAGATACGCAGTATTTT. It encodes CASSLERGTDTQYF.

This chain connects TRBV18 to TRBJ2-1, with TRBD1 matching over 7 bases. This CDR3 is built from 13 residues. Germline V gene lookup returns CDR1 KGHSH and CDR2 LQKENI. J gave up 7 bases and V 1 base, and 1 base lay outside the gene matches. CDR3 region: CASSPQGANEQFF. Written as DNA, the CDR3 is TGTGCCAGCTCACCACAGGGGGCAAATGAGCAGTTCTTC.

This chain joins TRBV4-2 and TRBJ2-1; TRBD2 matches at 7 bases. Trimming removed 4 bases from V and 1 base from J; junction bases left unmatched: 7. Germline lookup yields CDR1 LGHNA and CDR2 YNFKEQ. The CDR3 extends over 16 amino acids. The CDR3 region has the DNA TGTGCCAGCAGCCCCAACCTAGCGGAATCCTACAATGAGCAGTTCTTC. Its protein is CASSPNLAESYNEQFF.